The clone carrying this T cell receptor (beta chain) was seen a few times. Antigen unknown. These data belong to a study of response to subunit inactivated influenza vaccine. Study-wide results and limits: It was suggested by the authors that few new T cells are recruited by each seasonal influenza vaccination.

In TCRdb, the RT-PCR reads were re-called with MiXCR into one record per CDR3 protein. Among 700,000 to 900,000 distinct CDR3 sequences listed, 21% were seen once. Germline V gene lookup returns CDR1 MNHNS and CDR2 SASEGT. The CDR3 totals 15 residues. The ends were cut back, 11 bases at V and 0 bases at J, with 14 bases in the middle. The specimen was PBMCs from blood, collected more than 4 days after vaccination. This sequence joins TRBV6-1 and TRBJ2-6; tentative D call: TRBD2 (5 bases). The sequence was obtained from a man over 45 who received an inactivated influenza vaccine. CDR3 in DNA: TGTGCCTCGAGGCGGGCCCTCTCTGGGGCCAACGTCCTGACTTTC. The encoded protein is CASRRALSGANVLTF.